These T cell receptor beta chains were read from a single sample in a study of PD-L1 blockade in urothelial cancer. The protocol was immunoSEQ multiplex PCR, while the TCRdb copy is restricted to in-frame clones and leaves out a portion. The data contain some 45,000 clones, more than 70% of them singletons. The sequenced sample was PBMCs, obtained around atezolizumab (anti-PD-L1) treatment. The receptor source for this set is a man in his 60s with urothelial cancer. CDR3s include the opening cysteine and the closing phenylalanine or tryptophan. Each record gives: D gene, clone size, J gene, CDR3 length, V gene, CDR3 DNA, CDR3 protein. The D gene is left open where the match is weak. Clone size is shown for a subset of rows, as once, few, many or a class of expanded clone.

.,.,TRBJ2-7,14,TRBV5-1,TGCGCCAGCAGCTTGAACACCCAGTCCTACGAGCAGTACTTC,CASSLNTQSYEQYF
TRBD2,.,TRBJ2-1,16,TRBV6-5,TGTGCCAGCAGTTACACTAGCGGGAGCCCCTACAATGAGCAGTTCTTC,CASSYTSGSPYNEQFF
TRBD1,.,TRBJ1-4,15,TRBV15,TGTGCCACCAGCAGAACAGGGGCAACTAATGAAAAACTGTTTTTT,CATSRTGATNEKLFF
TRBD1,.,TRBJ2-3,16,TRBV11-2,TGTGCCAGCAGCGCCCCCTGGGGACAGGGGGCAGATACGCAGTATTTT,CASSAPWGQGADTQYF
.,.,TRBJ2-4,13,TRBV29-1,TGCAGCGTTGAAAGGGGACAACGGGGCATTCAGTACTTC,CSVERGQRGIQYF
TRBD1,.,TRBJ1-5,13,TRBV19,TGTGCCAGTGACGGGACAGGATATCAGCCCCAGCATTTT,CASDGTGYQPQHF
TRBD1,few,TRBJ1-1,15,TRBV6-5,TGTGCCAGCAGTCCGGACAGGGCAAGGGGTACTGAAGCTTTCTTT,CASSPDRARGTEAFF
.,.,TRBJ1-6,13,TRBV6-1,TGTGCCAGCAGTGAATCGGGGGATTCACCCCTCCACTTT,CASSESGDSPLHF
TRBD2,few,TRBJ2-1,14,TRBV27,TGTGCCAGCAAGCCTAGCGGGAGTGGGAATGAGCAGTTCTTC,CASKPSGSGNEQFF
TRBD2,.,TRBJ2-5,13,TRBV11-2,TGTGCCAGCAGCGAACTAGCGGGAGGGGCCCAGTACTTC,CASSELAGGAQYF
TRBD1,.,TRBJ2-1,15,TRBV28,TGTGCCAGCAGTAGTCCGGGACAGGGGATTTGGGAGCAGTTCTTC,CASSSPGQGIWEQFF
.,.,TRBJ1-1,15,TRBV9,TGTGCCAGCAGCGTAGCTACAGGGCTGAACACTGAAGCTTTCTTT,CASSVATGLNTEAFF
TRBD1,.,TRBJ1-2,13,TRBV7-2,TGTGCCAGCAGCTTGGACAGGTACTATGGCTACACCTTC,CASSLDRYYGYTF
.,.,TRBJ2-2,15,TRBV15,TGTGCCACCAGCAGAGCGAGGGGGGGTTTGGGGGAGCTGTTTTTT,CATSRARGGLGELFF
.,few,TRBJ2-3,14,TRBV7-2,TGTGCCAGCAGCTTTCAGGGAAACACAGATACGCAGTATTTT,CASSFQGNTDTQYF
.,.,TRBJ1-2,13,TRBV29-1,TGCAGCGTTTTTGACAGTCGCAACTATGGCTACACCTTC,CSVFDSRNYGYTF
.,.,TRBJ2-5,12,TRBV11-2,TGTGCCAGCAGTTCGTCCCGGGTGGCCCAGTACTTC,CASSSSRVAQYF
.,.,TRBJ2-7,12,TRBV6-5,TGTGCCAGCCGGGACAAGACCTACGAGCAGTACTTC,CASRDKTYEQYF
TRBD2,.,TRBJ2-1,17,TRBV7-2,TGTGCCAGCAGCCCGGGACTAGCGGCCTCCTCCTACAATGAGCAGTTCTTC,CASSPGLAASSYNEQFF